The clone carrying this TCR beta chain was detected a few times. Its antigen is currently unknown. This sample was included in a study of T cell repertoires in cytomegalovirus infection. Study overall: From public TCR beta signatures came an indication of both CMV infection and matching HLA type.

This CDR3 is built from 15 residues. Germline CDR1 is SGHNT and CDR2 is YYREEE (reference sequence). V was cut by 0 bases and J by 4 bases, with 13 bases left in between. Study-wide findings and caveats: CMV-specific TCR beta clonotypes restricted by HLA-C were the ones dominating the ex vivo response. Totalled public TCR beta family frequency picked out people who carried CMV plus the relevant HLA.

TCRdb re-analysed the reads in MiXCR, keeping a single row per CDR3 protein. The repertoire holds a few hundred thousand distinct CDR3 sequences, with 9% to 9.5% as singletons. J is TRBJ2-5 and V is TRBV5-4; D might be TRBD1 (6 bases). Sequencing was performed on PBMCs. This TCR was sampled from a human donor in good health (CMV status not recorded). Some clones in this sample may be carry-over from other donors' samples. CDR3 amino acids: CASSLGAGASETQYF. In nucleotides, the CDR3 is TGTGCCAGCAGCTTGGGGGCAGGGGCGTCAGAGACCCAGTACTTC.